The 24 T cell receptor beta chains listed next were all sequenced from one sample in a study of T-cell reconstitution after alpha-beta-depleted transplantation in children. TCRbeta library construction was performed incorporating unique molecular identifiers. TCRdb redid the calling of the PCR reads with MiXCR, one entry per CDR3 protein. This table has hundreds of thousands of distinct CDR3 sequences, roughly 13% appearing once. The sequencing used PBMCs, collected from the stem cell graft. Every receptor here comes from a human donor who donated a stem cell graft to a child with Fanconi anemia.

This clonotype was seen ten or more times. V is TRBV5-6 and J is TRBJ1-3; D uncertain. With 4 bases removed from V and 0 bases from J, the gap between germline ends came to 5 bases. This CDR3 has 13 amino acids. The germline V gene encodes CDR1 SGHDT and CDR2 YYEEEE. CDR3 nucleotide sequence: TGTGCCAGCAGCCAGTTCTCTGGAAACACCATATATTTT. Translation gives CASSQFSGNTIYF.

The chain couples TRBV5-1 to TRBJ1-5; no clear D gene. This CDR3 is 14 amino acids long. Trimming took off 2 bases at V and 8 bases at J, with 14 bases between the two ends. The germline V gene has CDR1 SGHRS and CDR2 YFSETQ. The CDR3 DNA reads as TGCGCCAGCAGCTTTTCAGCCGGGGATGAGCCCCAGCATTTT. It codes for CASSFSAGDEPQHF.

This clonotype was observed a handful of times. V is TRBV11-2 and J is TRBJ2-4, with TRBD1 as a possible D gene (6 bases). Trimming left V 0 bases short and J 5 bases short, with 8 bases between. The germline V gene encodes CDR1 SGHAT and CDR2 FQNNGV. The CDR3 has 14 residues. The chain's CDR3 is CASSLDAGENIQYF. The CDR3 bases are TGTGCCAGCAGCTTAGACGCAGGGGAAAACATTCAGTACTTC.

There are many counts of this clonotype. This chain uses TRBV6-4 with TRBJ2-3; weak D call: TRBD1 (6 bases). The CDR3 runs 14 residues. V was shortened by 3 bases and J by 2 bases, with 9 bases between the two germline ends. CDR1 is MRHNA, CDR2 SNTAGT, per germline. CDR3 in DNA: TGTGCCAGCAGTGAACAGGGTCTCACAGATACGCAGTATTTT. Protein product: CASSEQGLTDTQYF.

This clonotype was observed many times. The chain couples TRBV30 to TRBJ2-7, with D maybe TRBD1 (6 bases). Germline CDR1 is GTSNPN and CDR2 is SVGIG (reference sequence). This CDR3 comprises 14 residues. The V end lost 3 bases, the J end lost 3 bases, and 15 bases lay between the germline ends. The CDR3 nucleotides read TGTGCCTGGAGCCCCTGGACAGATATCTACGAGCAGTACTTC. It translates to CAWSPWTDIYEQYF. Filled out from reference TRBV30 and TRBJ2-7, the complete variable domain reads SQTIHQWPATLVQPVGSPLSLECTVEGTSNPNLYWYRQAAGRGLQLLFYSVGIGQISSEVPQNLSASRPQDRQFILSSKKLLLSDSGFYLCAWSPWTDIYEQYFGPGTRLTVT.

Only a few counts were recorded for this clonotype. CDR3 protein: CASSSGNQYTEAFF. The CDR3 region has the DNA TGCGCCAGCAGCTCGGGCAACCAGTACACTGAAGCTTTCTTT. The rearrangement joins TRBV5-1 to TRBJ1-1; D gene ambiguous. This CDR3 is built from 14 residues. CDR1 and CDR2 (germline): SGHRS, YFSETQ. Trimming took off 3 bases at V and 3 bases at J, with 12 bases between the two ends. The full variable domain, in which reference TRBV5-1 and TRBJ1-1 provide the parts outside the CDR3, is KAGVTQTPRYLIKTRGQQVTLSCSPISGHRSVSWYQQTPGQGLQFLFEYFSETQRNKGNFPGRFSGRQFSNSRSEMNVSTLELGDSALYLCASSSGNQYTEAFFGQGTRLTVV.

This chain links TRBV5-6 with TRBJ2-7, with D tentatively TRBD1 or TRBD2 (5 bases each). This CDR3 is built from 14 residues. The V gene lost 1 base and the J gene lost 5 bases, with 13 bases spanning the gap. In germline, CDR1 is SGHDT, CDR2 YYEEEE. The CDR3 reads CASSLTDGAHEQYV. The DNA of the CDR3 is TGTGCCAGCAGCTTGACCGACGGGGCCCACGAGCAGTACGTC.

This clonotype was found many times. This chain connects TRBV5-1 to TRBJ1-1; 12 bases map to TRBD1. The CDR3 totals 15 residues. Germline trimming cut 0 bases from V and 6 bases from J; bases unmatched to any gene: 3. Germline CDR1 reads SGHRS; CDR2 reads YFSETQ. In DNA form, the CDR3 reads TGCGCCAGCAGCTTGGAGGGGACAGGGGGCTCTGAAGCTTTCTTT. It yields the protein CASSLEGTGGSEAFF.

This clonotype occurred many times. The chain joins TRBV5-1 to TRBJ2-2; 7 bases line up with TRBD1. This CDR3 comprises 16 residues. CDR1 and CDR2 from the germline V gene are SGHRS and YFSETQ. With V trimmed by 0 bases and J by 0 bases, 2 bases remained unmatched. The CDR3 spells CASSLAGQTNTGELFF. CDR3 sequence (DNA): TGCGCCAGCAGCTTGGCGGGACAGACGAACACCGGGGAGCTGTTTTTT.

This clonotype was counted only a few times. The CDR3 region has the DNA TGCGCCAGCAGCCAAACGGGGGGCGCGGTGAATGAGCAGTTCTTC. Protein sequence: CASSQTGGAVNEQFF. This sequence joins TRBV5-1 and TRBJ2-1, with D possibly matching TRBD2 (7 bases). Germline CDR1 SGHRS, CDR2 YFSETQ. This CDR3 is 15 amino acids long. V was clipped by 4 bases and J by 7 bases, with 18 bases between them.

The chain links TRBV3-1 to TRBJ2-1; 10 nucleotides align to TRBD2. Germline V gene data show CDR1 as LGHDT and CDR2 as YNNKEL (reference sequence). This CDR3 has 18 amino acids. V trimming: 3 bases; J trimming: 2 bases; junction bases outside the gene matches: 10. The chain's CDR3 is CASSHYNPLAGAYNEQFF. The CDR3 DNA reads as TGTGCCAGCAGCCACTACAACCCCCTAGCGGGGGCCTACAATGAGCAGTTCTTC.

CDR3 DNA: TGTGCCAGCAGTTTCTTGGGACAGGAGCAGTACTTC. Translating it yields CASSFLGQEQYF. The chain uses TRBV6-6 and TRBJ2-7; 7 positions agree with TRBD1. The CDR3 has 12 residues. Germline CDR1 MNHNY, CDR2 SVGAGI (reference sequence). The junction had 4 bases not matched to a gene; V was cut back by 4 bases and J by 7 bases.

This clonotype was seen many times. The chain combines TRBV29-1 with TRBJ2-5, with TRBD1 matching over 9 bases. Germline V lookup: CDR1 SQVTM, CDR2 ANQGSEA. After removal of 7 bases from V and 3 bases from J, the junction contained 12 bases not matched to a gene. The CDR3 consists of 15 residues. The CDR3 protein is CSAPTGTGNKETQYF. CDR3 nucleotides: TGCAGCGCTCCGACCGGGACAGGGAACAAAGAGACCCAGTACTTC.

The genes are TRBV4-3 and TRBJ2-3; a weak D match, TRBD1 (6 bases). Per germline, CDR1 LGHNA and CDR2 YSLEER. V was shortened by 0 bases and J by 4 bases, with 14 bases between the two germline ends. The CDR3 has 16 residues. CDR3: CASSQDNRALADTQYF. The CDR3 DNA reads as TGCGCCAGCAGCCAAGATAACAGGGCGCTTGCAGATACGCAGTATTTT.

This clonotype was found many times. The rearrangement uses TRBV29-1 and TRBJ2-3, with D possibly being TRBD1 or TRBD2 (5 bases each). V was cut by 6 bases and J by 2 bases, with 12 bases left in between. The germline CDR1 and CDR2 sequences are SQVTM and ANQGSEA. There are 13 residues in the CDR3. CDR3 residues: CSVTGTDTDTQYF. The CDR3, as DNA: TGCAGCGTCACGGGGACCGACACAGATACGCAGTATTTT.

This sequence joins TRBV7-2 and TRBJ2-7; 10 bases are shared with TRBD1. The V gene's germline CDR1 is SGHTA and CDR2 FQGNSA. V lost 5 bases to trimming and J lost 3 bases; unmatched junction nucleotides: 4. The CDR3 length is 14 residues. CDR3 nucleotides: TGTGCCAGCAGCCGGGACAGGGGAGGCTACGAGCAGTACTTC. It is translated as CASSRDRGGYEQYF.

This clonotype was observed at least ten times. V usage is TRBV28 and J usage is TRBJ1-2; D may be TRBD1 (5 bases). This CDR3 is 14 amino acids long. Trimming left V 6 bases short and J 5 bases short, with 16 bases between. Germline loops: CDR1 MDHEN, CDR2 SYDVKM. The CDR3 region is CASSVGRGGYGYTF. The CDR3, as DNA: TGTGCCAGCAGCGTAGGGAGGGGTGGGTATGGCTACACCTTC.

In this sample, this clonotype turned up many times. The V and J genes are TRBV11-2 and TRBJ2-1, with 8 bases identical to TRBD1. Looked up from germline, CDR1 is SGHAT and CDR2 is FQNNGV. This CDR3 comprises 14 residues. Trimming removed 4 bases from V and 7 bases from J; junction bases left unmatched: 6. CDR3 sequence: CASSSDRGVNEQFF. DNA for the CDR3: TGTGCCAGCAGCTCTGACAGGGGTGTGAATGAGCAGTTCTTC. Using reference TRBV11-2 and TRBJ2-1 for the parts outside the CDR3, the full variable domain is EAGVAQSPRYKIIEKRQSVAFWCNPISGHATLYWYQQILGQGPKLLIQFQNNGVVDDSQLPKDRFSAERLKGVDSTLKIQPAKLEDSAVYLCASSSDRGVNEQFFGPGTRLTVL.

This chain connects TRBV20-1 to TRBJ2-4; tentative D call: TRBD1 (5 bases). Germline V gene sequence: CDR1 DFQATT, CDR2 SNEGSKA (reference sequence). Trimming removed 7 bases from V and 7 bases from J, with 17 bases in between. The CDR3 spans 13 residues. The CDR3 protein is CSVQMGLLNIQYF. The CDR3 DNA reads TGCAGTGTCCAAATGGGGCTTCTCAACATTCAGTACTTC.

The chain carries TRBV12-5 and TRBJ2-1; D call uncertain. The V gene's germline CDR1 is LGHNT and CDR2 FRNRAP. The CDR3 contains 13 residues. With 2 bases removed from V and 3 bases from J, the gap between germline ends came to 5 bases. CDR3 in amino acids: CASGLNLYNEQFF. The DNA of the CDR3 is TGTGCTAGTGGTTTGAACCTCTACAATGAGCAGTTCTTC.

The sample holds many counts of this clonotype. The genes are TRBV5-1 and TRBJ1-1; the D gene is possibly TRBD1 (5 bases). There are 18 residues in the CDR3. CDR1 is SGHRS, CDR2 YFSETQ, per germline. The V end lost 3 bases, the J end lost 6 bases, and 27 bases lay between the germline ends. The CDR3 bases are TGCGCCAGCAGCTCAGACTCGGGACGGATAAGGGGTATTTCTGAAGCTTTCTTT. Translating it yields CASSSDSGRIRGISEAFF.

The CDR3 reads CASTAGQRTDTQYF. As DNA, the CDR3 is TGTGCCAGCACCGCGGGACAGCGGACAGATACGCAGTATTTT. This sequence joins TRBV6-1 and TRBJ2-3, with D possibly being TRBD1 (7 bases). CDR1 is MNHNS and CDR2 is SASEGT in the germline V gene. This CDR3 has 14 amino acids. Trimming stripped 7 bases from V and 3 bases from J, with 14 bases between.

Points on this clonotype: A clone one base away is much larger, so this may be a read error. The CDR3 bases are TGTGCCAGCAGTGCGGGACAGTGGTACTATGGCTACACCTTC. Translation gives CASSAGQWYYGYTF. The rearrangement uses TRBV25-1 and TRBJ1-2; 7 nucleotides line up with TRBD1. CDR1 is MGHDK, CDR2 SYGVNS, per germline. J gave up 3 bases and V 4 bases, and 5 bases lay outside the gene matches. CDR3 length: 14 amino acids.

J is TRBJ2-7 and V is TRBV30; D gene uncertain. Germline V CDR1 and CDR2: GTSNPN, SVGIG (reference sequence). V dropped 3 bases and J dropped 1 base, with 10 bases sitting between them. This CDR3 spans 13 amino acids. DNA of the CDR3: TGTGCCTGGAGCAACGGAATGTCCTACGAGCAGTACTTC. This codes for CAWSNGMSYEQYF.